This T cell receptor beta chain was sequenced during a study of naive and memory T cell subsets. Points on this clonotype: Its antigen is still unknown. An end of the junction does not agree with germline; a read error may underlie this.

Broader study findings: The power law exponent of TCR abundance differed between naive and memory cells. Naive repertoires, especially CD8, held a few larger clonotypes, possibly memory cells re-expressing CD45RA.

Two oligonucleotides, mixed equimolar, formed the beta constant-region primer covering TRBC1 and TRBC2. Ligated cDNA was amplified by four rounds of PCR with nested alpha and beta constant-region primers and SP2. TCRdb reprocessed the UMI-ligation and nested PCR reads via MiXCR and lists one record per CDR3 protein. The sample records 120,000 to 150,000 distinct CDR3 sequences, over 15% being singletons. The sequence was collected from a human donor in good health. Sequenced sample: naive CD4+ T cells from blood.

CDR3 DNA: TGTGTCAGCTCAGGGAATTCGAACACTGAAGCTTTCTTT. As protein: CVSSGNSNTEAFF. This chain links TRBV18 with TRBJ1-1, with a tentative D call TRBD1 (5 bases). Germline V lookup: CDR1 KGHSH, CDR2 LQKENI. The CDR3 is 13 amino acids.